This T cell receptor (beta chain) appears in the sequencing data of a study of T cell changes during pregnancy in multiple sclerosis. This clone appeared a single time. The germline V gene encodes CDR1 SGHRS and CDR2 YFSETQ. This CDR3 has 14 amino acids. The V gene lost 0 bases and the J gene lost 5 bases, with 8 bases spanning the gap. The data were produced by immunoSEQ multiplex PCR, yet TCRdb's version contains in-frame clones alone and is incomplete. The profile shows 80,000 to 130,000 clones, over 85% of them singletons. The chain combines TRBV5-1 with TRBJ1-4; D not certain. The clonotype originates from a female donor with multiple sclerosis, enrolled in a pregnancy study. Source: peripheral blood, taken in the second trimester of pregnancy. The CDR3 loop reads CASSLGQKNEKLFF. The DNA for the CDR3 is TGCGCCAGCAGCTTGGGGCAGAAAAATGAAAAACTGTTTTTT.